The rows below give T cell receptor beta chains drawn from one sample of a study of OX40 agonist ivuxolimab in advanced cancers. Repertoires were generated with immunoSEQ multiplex PCR, while TCRdb's copy carries only in-frame clones and drops some. The sample holds fewer than 45,000 clones, 65% to 75% seen once. Sequencing used CD4+ or CD8+ T cells sorted from blood, obtained in a trial of the OX40 agonist ivuxolimab. The receptors were gathered from an adult with an advanced solid tumor such as melanoma, head and neck, liver or kidney cancer. Each CDR3 is given without its conserved first and last residue.

V,CDR3
TRBV29-1,SVGREGQPQH
TRBV2,ASSEGGQGSRSSYNEQF
TRBV7-9,ASSLALAEGGEQF
TRBV2,ASMGVGNRGNEQF
TRBV28,ASRHLANNEQF
TRBV4-1,ASSPDGPGGAEAF
TRBV21-1,ASSNARDSTSCT
TRBV29-1,SVEDSGRSYGYT
TRBV30,AWRGTGGNNQPQH
TRBV7-9,AIPGLASHHTQY
TRBV7-2,ASSLAQGVSPLH
TRBV4-2,ASSQVGVSQKNIQY
TRBV18,ASSPLALNTEAF